The 26 T cell receptor beta chains below come from one sample, sequenced in a study of blood T cell repertoires in COVID-19. Produced via immunoSEQ multiplex PCR; TCRdb's table is partial and in-frame only. Among 77,000 or so clones listed, around nine tenths were seen once. Sequencing used peripheral blood. The origin of the receptors is a man between 45 and 60 years old with active COVID-19.

A few counts support this clone. The chain has TRBV2 and TRBJ1-2; 7 nucleotides align to TRBD1. Germline trimming cut 6 bases from V and 8 bases from J; bases unmatched to any gene: 9. This CDR3 has 13 residues. The germline CDR1 and CDR2 sequences are SNHLY and FYNNEI. This CDR3 is CASSVDRAGGYTF. Written as DNA, the CDR3 is TGTGCCAGCAGCGTCGACAGGGCGGGCGGCTACACCTTC. Drawing the rest from reference TRBV2 and TRBJ1-2, the complete variable domain is EPEVTQTPSHQVTQMGQEVILRCVPISNHLYFYWYRQILGQKVEFLVSFYNNEISEKSEIFDDQFSVERPDGSNFTLKIRSTKLEDSAMYFCASSVDRAGGYTFGSGTRLTVV.

This CDR3 reads CAISESPGGSNTGELFF. For the CDR3, the DNA is TGTGCCATCAGTGAGTCGCCAGGGGGATCGAACACCGGGGAGCTGTTTTTT. The V call is TRBV10-3, the J call TRBJ2-2; 7 bases are shared with TRBD1. CDR1 is ENHRY, CDR2 SYGVKD, per germline. V lost 0 bases to trimming and J lost 0 bases; unmatched junction nucleotides: 4. This CDR3 is 17 amino acids long.

This chain joins TRBV15 and TRBJ1-5, with D possibly TRBD1 on 5 matching bases. The germline V and J ends were trimmed by 1 base and 7 bases, with 11 bases remaining between them. The CDR3 covers 14 residues. Germline-derived CDR1 and CDR2 are LNHNV and YYDKDF (reference sequence). CDR3 amino acids: CATSRGVGEQPQHF. The CDR3 nucleotides read TGTGCCACCAGCAGAGGAGTAGGGGAACAGCCCCAGCATTTT.

The CDR3 DNA reads as TGCGCCAGCAGCTTGGAACCAGGGGGCTACACTGAAGCTTTCTTT. It specifies CASSLEPGGYTEAFF. The chain links TRBV5-1 to TRBJ1-1; 8 bases agree with TRBD1. The CDR3 contains 15 residues. Germline V gene sequence: CDR1 SGHRS, CDR2 YFSETQ. After removal of 0 bases from V and 3 bases from J, the junction contained 4 bases not matched to a gene.

The chain recombines TRBV6-1 with TRBJ1-2, with TRBD1 matching 9 bases. Trimming cost V 2 bases and J 6 bases; bases outside gene matches: 7. The length of the CDR3 is 15 residues. Germline V gene lookup returns CDR1 MNHNS and CDR2 SASEGT. In DNA, the CDR3 is TGTGCCAGCAGTGAACTAGGGACAGGGACGAATGGCTACACCTTC. As protein: CASSELGTGTNGYTF.

This clone was recorded only once. The V and J genes are TRBV19 and TRBJ2-3; TRBD2 matches 7 bases. The V gene's germline CDR1 is LNHDA and CDR2 SQIVND (reference sequence). V lost 7 bases, J lost 2 bases, and 9 bases stayed unmatched. The CDR3 spans 15 residues. The DNA of the CDR3 is TGTGCCAGTACCCAAAGCGGGACGCTCACAGATACGCAGTATTTT. Translating gives CASTQSGTLTDTQYF. Combining the CDR3 with reference TRBV19 and TRBJ2-3 gives the whole variable domain DGGITQSPKYLFRKEGQNVTLSCEQNLNHDAMYWYRQDPGQGLRLIYYSQIVNDFQKGDIAEGYSVSREKKESFPLTVTSAQKNPTAFYLCASTQSGTLTDTQYFGPGTRLTVL.

This clone was found a few times. V usage is TRBV28 and J usage is TRBJ1-5; possible D gene TRBD1, 5 bases. The V gene lost 2 bases and the J gene lost 3 bases, with 14 bases spanning the gap. The V gene's germline CDR1 is MDHEN and CDR2 SYDVKM. The CDR3 has 16 residues. Written as DNA, the CDR3 is TGTGCCAGCAGTTTAAGGATCAGGGCACTCAATCAGCCCCAGCATTTT. It encodes CASSLRIRALNQPQHF. Based on the CDR3 plus reference TRBV28 and TRBJ1-5, the full variable domain is DVKVTQSSRYLVKRTGEKVFLECVQDMDHENMFWYRQDPGLGLRLIYFSYDVKMKEKGDIPEGYSVSREKKERFSLILESASTNQTSMYLCASSLRIRALNQPQHFGDGTRLSIL.

The V call is TRBV4-2, the J call TRBJ1-1, with D perhaps matching TRBD1 (5 bases). Between the trimmed V and J ends, which lost 0 bases and 4 bases, there was a span of 12 bases. The germline V gene has CDR1 LGHNA and CDR2 YNFKEQ. The CDR3 sequence is 15 residues long. CDR3 coding DNA: TGTGCCAGCAGCCAAGAATGGGGCAGGGTCACTGAAGCTTTCTTT. Translated, it gives CASSQEWGRVTEAFF.

The chain combines TRBV3-1 (or the pseudogene TRBV3-2) with TRBJ2-5; D is perhaps TRBD2 (6 bases). The CDR3 is 16 amino acids. The germline CDR1 and CDR2 sequences are LGHDT and YNNKEL (reference sequence). Trimming left V 6 bases short and J 1 base short, with 18 bases between. The CDR3 nucleotides read TGTGCCAGCAGTGGAGGCGGACTAAGACCCCAAGAGACCCAGTACTTC. Protein sequence: CASSGGGLRPQETQYF.

The J gene is TRBJ2-7, the V gene TRBV27; tentatively, D is TRBD1 (6 bases). CDR3 length equals 14 residues. In germline, CDR1 is MNHEY, CDR2 SMNVEV (reference sequence). V was shortened by 5 bases and J by 3 bases, with 14 bases between the two germline ends. DNA of the CDR3: TGTGCCAGCAGTCCCAGGGGCCCCAGCTACGAGCAGTACTTC. Protein: CASSPRGPSYEQYF.

This chain uses TRBV7-2 with TRBJ1-6; 9 nucleotides agree with TRBD1. The V segment lost 0 bases and the J segment 6 bases; nucleotides outside the gene matches: 3. Looked up from germline, CDR1 is SGHTA and CDR2 is FQGNSA. The CDR3 has 16 amino acids. This chain's CDR3 is CASSLAGTGSNSPLHF. The DNA of the CDR3 is TGTGCCAGCAGCTTAGCGGGGACAGGGAGTAATTCACCCCTCCACTTT.

V gene TRBV28 combines with J gene TRBJ1-3, with a weak D call TRBD1 (6 bases). Deletions cut 5 bases from V and 1 base from J, with 15 bases between. Germline V lookup: CDR1 MDHEN, CDR2 SYDVKM. This CDR3 is 16 amino acids long. The CDR3 loop is CASSPPLQGSGNTIYF. The CDR3 DNA is TGTGCCAGCAGTCCACCCCTCCAGGGGTCTGGAAACACCATATATTTT. Drawing the rest from reference TRBV28 and TRBJ1-3, the complete variable domain is DVKVTQSSRYLVKRTGEKVFLECVQDMDHENMFWYRQDPGLGLRLIYFSYDVKMKEKGDIPEGYSVSREKKERFSLILESASTNQTSMYLCASSPPLQGSGNTIYFGEGSWLTVV.

This chain links TRBV28 with TRBJ1-4, with D uncertain. Between the trimmed V and J ends, which lost 2 bases and 1 base, there was a span of 8 bases. This CDR3 region has 15 residues. Germline loops: CDR1 MDHEN, CDR2 SYDVKM. CDR3 residues: CASSLGGRTNEKLFF. CDR3 in DNA: TGTGCCAGCAGTTTAGGAGGGAGAACTAATGAAAAACTGTTTTTT. The entire variable domain, with the rest obtained from reference TRBV28 and TRBJ1-4, is as follows: DVKVTQSSRYLVKRTGEKVFLECVQDMDHENMFWYRQDPGLGLRLIYFSYDVKMKEKGDIPEGYSVSREKKERFSLILESASTNQTSMYLCASSLGGRTNEKLFFGSGTQLSVL.

The rearrangement links TRBV11-3 to TRBJ2-5, with 7 bases lining up with TRBD2. The ends lost 8 bases at V and 4 bases at J; junction bases unmatched: 10. Germline assignment: CDR1 SGHNT and CDR2 YENEEA. This CDR3 spans 14 amino acids. The CDR3 nucleotides read TGTGCCAGCGGATTAAGTCGGGGGGTAGAGACCCAGTACTTC. The encoded protein is CASGLSRGVETQYF. Drawing the rest from reference TRBV11-3 and TRBJ2-5, the complete variable domain is EAGVVQSPRYKIIEKKQPVAFWCNPISGHNTLYWYLQNLGQGPELLIRYENEEAVDDSQLPKDRFSAERLKGVDSTLKIQPAELGDSAVYLCASGLSRGVETQYFGPGTRLLVL.

The genes are TRBV15 and TRBJ2-3; D perhaps matches TRBD1 (6 bases). The V gene's germline CDR1 is LNHNV and CDR2 YYDKDF (reference sequence). The length of the CDR3 is 16 residues. V gave up 1 base and J gave up 3 bases, with 14 bases separating them. The CDR3: CATSRADLGGTDTQYF. CDR3 coding DNA: TGTGCCACCAGCAGAGCCGACCTAGGGGGTACAGATACGCAGTATTTT.

The chain carries TRBV7-8 and TRBJ1-2; 8 bases fit TRBD1. After removal of 5 bases from V and 0 bases from J, the junction contained 11 bases not matched to a gene. Germline-derived CDR1 and CDR2 are SGHVS and FQNEAQ. The CDR3 is 17 amino acids. The CDR3 nucleotides are TGTGCCAGCAGCCCACGGACAGGGTTGAATGCTAACTATGGCTACACCTTC. The encoded protein is CASSPRTGLNANYGYTF.

This chain joins TRBV6-1 and TRBJ2-7; TRBD2 is a possible D gene (5 bases). CDR3 length equals 15 residues. The germline gives CDR1 MNHNS, CDR2 SASEGT. The V and J ends lost 2 bases and 6 bases respectively, with 17 bases between them. This chain's CDR3 is CASSELAPTLGEQYF. The CDR3 nucleotides are TGTGCCAGCAGTGAATTAGCGCCGACTCTTGGCGAGCAGTACTTC.

The chain uses TRBV28 and TRBJ2-3; 7 nucleotides align to TRBD2. CDR1 and CDR2 from the germline V gene are MDHEN and SYDVKM. Unmatched junction bases numbered 22, after V lost 2 bases and J lost 5 bases. This CDR3 contains 20 residues. The CDR3 nucleotides are TGTGCCAGCAGTTTAGGTCGGGGGGATCCATCTGGAGGGCCGAAAGATACGCAGTATTTT. As protein: CASSLGRGDPSGGPKDTQYF.

The chain employs TRBV5-6 and TRBJ1-5; unclear D gene. The germline V gene encodes CDR1 SGHDT and CDR2 YYEEEE. V was clipped by 1 base and J by 1 base, with 9 bases between them. The CDR3 length is 15 residues. The CDR3 is CASSLRSGSNQPQHF. DNA for the CDR3: TGTGCCAGCAGCTTGAGGTCGGGGAGCAATCAGCCCCAGCATTTT.

This chain joins TRBV10-3 and TRBJ2-3; 11 positions agree with TRBD2. The junction had 2 bases not matched to a gene; V was cut back by 6 bases and J by 0 bases. This CDR3 spans 15 amino acids. CDR1 and CDR2 from the germline V gene are ENHRY and SYGVKD. The CDR3 protein is CAIRTSGASTDTQYF. The CDR3 bases are TGTGCCATCAGGACTAGCGGGGCTAGCACAGATACGCAGTATTTT.

This clone came up a few times. The rearrangement uses TRBV15 and TRBJ1-5, with TRBD1 matching over 7 bases. The CDR3 runs to 15 residues. V lost 4 bases to trimming and J lost 4 bases; unmatched junction nucleotides: 7. Germline assignment: CDR1 LNHNV and CDR2 YYDKDF (reference sequence). In DNA, the CDR3 is TGTGCCACCAGCATTGACAGGGTTTCGAATCAGCCCCAGCATTTT. This gives the protein CATSIDRVSNQPQHF.

The chain combines TRBV5-1 with TRBJ1-6; 9 nucleotides line up with TRBD1. This CDR3 is 16 amino acids long. The junction had 7 bases not matched to a gene; V was cut back by 0 bases and J by 9 bases. From germline, CDR1 is SGHRS and CDR2 YFSETQ. This chain's CDR3 is CASSLEQGAFGSPLHF. The CDR3 DNA is TGCGCCAGCAGCTTGGAACAGGGGGCCTTTGGTTCACCCCTCCACTTT.

The chain has TRBV11-2 and TRBJ1-4, with 11 bases that match TRBD1. With 5 bases clipped from V and 7 bases from J, the junction kept 3 bases outside the gene matches. Germline CDR1 SGHAT, CDR2 FQNNGV. This CDR3 spans 14 amino acids. Here the CDR3 DNA reads TGTGCCAGCAGCCAGGGACAGGGGGGTGAAAAACTGTTTTTT. It yields the protein CASSQGQGGEKLFF. Looking up the rest from reference TRBV11-2 and TRBJ1-4 gives the full variable domain: EAGVAQSPRYKIIEKRQSVAFWCNPISGHATLYWYQQILGQGPKLLIQFQNNGVVDDSQLPKDRFSAERLKGVDSTLKIQPAKLEDSAVYLCASSQGQGGEKLFFGSGTQLSVL.

V and J are TRBV7-2 and TRBJ2-1, with 8 bases matching TRBD2. CDR1 is SGHTA and CDR2 is FQGNSA in the germline V gene. V lost 6 bases to trimming and J lost 2 bases; unmatched junction nucleotides: 6. This CDR3 is 15 amino acids long. DNA for the CDR3: TGTGCCAGCAGTTTCGGCGGGGGGACCTACAATGAGCAGTTCTTC. Its protein is CASSFGGGTYNEQFF.

A remark on this clone: This CDR3 is also generated by other DNA sequences in the sample. V gene TRBV12-3 or TRBV12-4 combines with J gene TRBJ1-1; D gene ambiguous. CDR3 length equals 13 residues. The V end was cut by 1 base, the J end by 1 base, with 4 bases between. CDR3 residues: CASSLGGNTEAFF. DNA for the CDR3: TGTGCCAGCAGTTTAGGAGGGAACACTGAAGCTTTCTTT.

This clone was found once. The rearrangement uses TRBV11-3 and TRBJ2-1, with a weak D call TRBD2 (5 bases). Germline-derived CDR1 and CDR2 are SGHNT and YENEEA. V lost 0 bases, J lost 0 bases, and 9 bases lay in between. The CDR3 length is 16 residues. The CDR3: CASSLDGVSSYNEQFF. CDR3 sequence (DNA): TGTGCCAGCAGCTTAGACGGGGTGAGCTCCTACAATGAGCAGTTCTTC.